This TCR beta chain was recorded in a study of OX40 agonist ivuxolimab in advanced cancers. Overall study context: Patients were infused with ivuxolimab every 2 weeks at 0.01 to 10 mg/kg. The dose-escalation group included hepatocellular carcinoma, melanoma, renal cell carcinoma and head and neck cancer.

Sequencing was performed with immunoSEQ multiplex PCR; in TCRdb, only in-frame clones are kept and a portion is missing. The sample consists of 52,000 or so clones, over 90% of them appearing once. The CDR3 has 17 residues. Germline V gene lookup returns CDR1 MNHEY and CDR2 SMNVEV (reference sequence). Losses at the gene ends were 2 bases for V and 9 bases for J; bases not matched to a gene: 13. Notes on the study in general: Also showing low normalized T-cell clonal expansion were some of the nonresponders. Expanded peripheral T-cell antigen specificity went undetermined.

A note on this clone: The antigen is unknown.

The chain recombines TRBV27 with TRBJ1-1; 12 bases are a match to TRBD1. The receptor's source is an adult with an advanced solid tumor such as melanoma, head and neck, liver or kidney cancer. The sample consisted of CD4+ or CD8+ T cells sorted from blood, taken in a trial of the OX40 agonist ivuxolimab. The CDR3 spells CASSLKGTGGALNQAFF. CDR3 nucleotides: TGTGCCAGCAGTTTAAAGGGGACAGGGGGCGCATTGAATCAAGCTTTCTTT.